This TCR beta chain was recovered during a study of T cell repertoires in cytomegalovirus infection. In the study overall: The authors used CMV epitopes that were HLA-C-restricted (recently identified) and HLA-B-restricted (well studied). Whole-study findings and limits: HLA-C-restricted CMV clonotypes gave the most frequent clonotype in two of eight donors.

V was trimmed by 4 bases and J by 1 base, leaving 13 bases between them. This CDR3 is built from 15 residues. Per the germline V gene, CDR1 is SGHVS and CDR2 is FNYEAQ. TCRdb passed the reads through MiXCR, listing each CDR3 protein once. The sample has roughly 860,000 distinct CDR3 sequences; 30% to 35% are singletons. About this clonotype itself: Its antigen is unknown.

This sample comprised cultured CD8+ T cells from PBMCs, obtained from culture after CMV antigen stimulation. The sequence was collected from a human donor in good health (CMV status not recorded). Some clones in this sample may be carry-over from other donors' samples. V is TRBV7-6 and J is TRBJ1-1; no clear D. In DNA, the CDR3 is TGTGCCAGCAGCTCCCCGGGCGGGGAGAACACTGAAGCTTTCTTT. Residues: CASSSPGGENTEAFF.